One sample yielded the 13 T cell receptor beta chains listed below, sequenced in a study of cytotoxic CD8 clonotypes in ibrutinib-treated CLL. This table comes from immunoSEQ multiplex PCR, and its TCRdb copy is limited to in-frame clones, with some not included. This table holds around 310,000 clones, roughly 85% found once. Sequenced here: PBMCs, sampled before ibrutinib treatment. The origin of the receptors is a human donor with chronic lymphocytic leukemia.

This clone showed up just once. This chain links TRBV4-1 with TRBJ2-5; maybe TRBD2 (5 bases). The ends were cut back, 2 bases at V and 4 bases at J, with 14 bases in the middle. CDR1 is MGHRA, CDR2 YSYEKL, per germline. The CDR3 is 15 amino acids. As DNA, the CDR3 is TGCGCCAGCAGCCAACATACTAGTGCGGGAGAGACCCAGTACTTC. This codes for CASSQHTSAGETQYF.

The chain has TRBV29-1 and TRBJ2-5; a weak D match, TRBD2 (5 bases). Looked up from germline, CDR1 is SQVTM and CDR2 is ANQGSEA. Deletions cut 4 bases from V and 5 bases from J, with 11 bases between. The CDR3 is made up of 12 amino acids. The DNA of the CDR3 is TGCAGCGTTGGAGGGTTTTGGGAGACCCAGTACTTC. Translation gives CSVGGFWETQYF.

The chain employs TRBV6-1 and TRBJ2-7, with D possibly being TRBD1 (5 bases). The germline gives CDR1 MNHNS, CDR2 SASEGT. This CDR3 contains 15 residues. Between the trimmed V and J ends, which lost 1 base and 3 bases, there was a span of 13 bases. The CDR3 bases are TGTGCCAGCAGTGAAGTCCTCGCAGGGTACTACGAGCAGTACTTC. It translates to CASSEVLAGYYEQYF.

This sequence joins TRBV14 and TRBJ1-1; 8 positions match TRBD1. V was clipped by 5 bases and J by 0 bases; unmatched bases: 5. The V gene's germline CDR1 is SGHDN and CDR2 FVKESK. CDR3 length equals 15 residues. The CDR3 coding sequence is TGTGCCAGCAGCACACGACAGGGGCTGAACACTGAAGCTTTCTTT. This gives the protein CASSTRQGLNTEAFF. Full variable domain (outside the CDR3, taken from reference TRBV14 and TRBJ1-1): EAGVTQFPSHSVIEKGQTVTLRCDPISGHDNLYWYRRVMGKEIKFLLHFVKESKQDESGMPNNRFLAERTGGTYSTLKVQPAELEDSGVYFCASSTRQGLNTEAFFGQGTRLTVV.

This clone was seen a handful of times. The chain employs TRBV21-1 and TRBJ2-7; the D segment call TRBD1 is taken from the table without a DNA check. TRBV21-1 is a listed pseudogene. The CDR3 runs to 15 residues. The DNA of the CDR3 is TGTGCCAGCAGCAAAGTCTCTCAGGGCTCGTACGAGCAGTACTTC. Its translation: CASSKVSQGSYEQYF.

This clone has more than one count but fewer than ten. The chain has TRBV6-4 and TRBJ2-7; D may be TRBD2 (6 bases). This CDR3 has 13 residues. Germline CDR1 MRHNA, CDR2 SNTAGT. V was shortened by 4 bases and J by 4 bases, with 11 bases between the two germline ends. The CDR3 loop is CASSARLVYEQYF. The CDR3 DNA reads as TGTGCCAGCAGTGCCAGACTAGTTTACGAGCAGTACTTC.

The rearrangement links TRBV18 to TRBJ1-1, with a possible D match to TRBD1 (5 bases). The germline V and J ends were trimmed by 2 bases and 5 bases, with 12 bases remaining between them. Looked up from germline, CDR1 is KGHSH and CDR2 is LQKENI. The CDR3 sequence is 14 residues long. For the CDR3, the DNA is TGTGCCAGCTCACCAACGGGTGAGGGGACTGAAGCTTTCTTT. This codes for CASSPTGEGTEAFF.

This rearrangement joins TRBV11-2 to TRBJ2-2; tentatively, D is TRBD1 (5 bases). The germline V gene encodes CDR1 SGHAT and CDR2 FQNNGV. The CDR3 length is 14 residues. Trimming pared 2 bases from V and 1 base from J, leaving 5 bases between. CDR3 bases: TGTGCCAGCAGCTTACAGGGGAACACCGGGGAGCTGTTTTTT. Translating it yields CASSLQGNTGELFF. Full variable domain (remainder filled in from reference TRBV11-2 and TRBJ2-2): EAGVAQSPRYKIIEKRQSVAFWCNPISGHATLYWYQQILGQGPKLLIQFQNNGVVDDSQLPKDRFSAERLKGVDSTLKIQPAKLEDSAVYLCASSLQGNTGELFFGEGSRLTVL.

The rearrangement uses TRBV7-8 and TRBJ2-4, with 12 bases lining up with TRBD2. The germline gives CDR1 SGHVS, CDR2 FQNEAQ. This CDR3 has 18 residues. V shed 8 bases and J 11 bases; nucleotides not matched to a gene: 22. The chain's CDR3 is CASSRLAGVGVGETFQYF. The CDR3 coding sequence is TGTGCCAGCTCTAGACTAGCGGGAGTTGGAGTGGGGGAAACATTTCAGTACTTC.

V and J are TRBV4-1 and TRBJ1-5; D remains ambiguous. CDR3 size: 13 residues. V gave up 0 bases and J gave up 11 bases, with 11 bases separating them. Germline V gene sequence: CDR1 MGHRA, CDR2 YSYEKL. In nucleotides, the CDR3 is TGCGCCAGCAGCCAAGAGGAACGGCAGGCCCAGCATTTT. It specifies CASSQEERQAQHF.

The genes are TRBV5-6 and TRBJ1-2, with D perhaps TRBD1 (6 bases). Germline V gene lookup returns CDR1 SGHDT and CDR2 YYEEEE. The CDR3 extends over 14 amino acids. Between the trimmed V and J ends, which lost 6 bases and 0 bases, there was a span of 12 bases. The CDR3, as DNA: TGTGCCAGCAACACAGGGATCGCTAACTATGGCTACACCTTC. Amino acids: CASNTGIANYGYTF. Complete variable domain (other parts from reference TRBV5-6 and TRBJ1-2): DAGVTQSPTHLIKTRGQQVTLRCSPKSGHDTVSWYQQALGQGPQFIFQYYEEEERQRGNFPDRFSGHQFPNYSSELNVNALLLGDSALYLCASNTGIANYGYTFGSGTRLTVV.

This rearrangement joins TRBV30 to TRBJ2-1; no definite D call. Trimming removed 4 bases at V and 1 base at J, with 11 bases between. The V gene's germline CDR1 is GTSNPN and CDR2 SVGIG (reference sequence). The CDR3 is made up of 14 amino acids. The CDR3 spells CAWNQRVSYNEQFF. The CDR3 DNA sequence: TGTGCCTGGAATCAGCGAGTATCCTACAATGAGCAGTTCTTC.

The V and J genes are TRBV27 and TRBJ2-7; the match to TRBD2 covers 7 bases. The CDR3 loop spans 14 amino acids. V trimming: 0 bases; J trimming: 4 bases; junction bases outside the gene matches: 3. The V gene's germline CDR1 is MNHEY and CDR2 SMNVEV (reference sequence). DNA for the CDR3: TGTGCCAGCAGTTTATCGGCTAGCGGATACGAGCAGTACTTC. Amino acid sequence: CASSLSASGYEQYF.